The 21 T cell receptor beta chains in this list originate from one sample, sequenced in a study of blood T cell repertoires in COVID-19. TCRdb's copy holds only in-frame clones and misses some; the assay was immunoSEQ multiplex PCR. The sample lists around 130,000 clones, about nine tenths occurring once. Sequenced input: peripheral blood. The origin of the receptors is a man aged 50-60 years with active COVID-19.

The gene calls are TRBV20-1 and TRBJ2-1; 7 positions agree with TRBD2. Germline CDR1 reads DFQATT; CDR2 reads SNEGSKA (reference sequence). V lost 5 bases and J lost 15; bases outside the gene matches: 10. The CDR3 runs 11 residues. The CDR3 DNA is TGCAGTGCTTGGACGGCGGGAGCTGCGTTCTTC. Its protein is CSAWTAGAAFF.

This chain links TRBV2 with TRBJ1-1, with 7 bases aligning to TRBD1. CDR3 length equals 13 residues. The germline gives CDR1 SNHLY, CDR2 FYNNEI. J was trimmed by 2 bases and V by 5 bases; bases with no gene match: 2. The CDR3 reads CASSRDSNTEAFF. CDR3 nucleotide sequence: TGTGCCAGCAGTCGGGACAGTAACACTGAAGCTTTCTTT.

The V gene is TRBV29-1, the J gene TRBJ2-1, with unresolved D. Germline V gene lookup returns CDR1 SQVTM and CDR2 ANQGSEA. Trimming took 3 bases from V and 8 from J, leaving 11 bases between them. This CDR3 is built from 12 residues. In nucleotides, the CDR3 is TGCAGCGTTGACTTCGCGATCCATGAGCAGTTCTTC. As protein: CSVDFAIHEQFF.

The chain recombines TRBV7-2 with TRBJ2-3, with 7 bases aligning to TRBD1. Germline V lookup: CDR1 SGHTA, CDR2 FQGNSA. The CDR3 has 14 residues. V dropped 3 bases and J dropped 6; count of bases not matched to a gene: 6. CDR3 sequence: CASSFRGQRDTQYF. The CDR3 nucleotides are TGTGCCAGCAGCTTTAGGGGGCAGAGGGATACGCAGTATTTT.

The chain employs TRBV19 and TRBJ1-3; D remains ambiguous. With 4 bases removed from V and 8 bases from J, the gap between germline ends came to 9 bases. The germline gives CDR1 LNHDA, CDR2 SQIVND (reference sequence). The CDR3 consists of 12 residues. CDR3 loop: CASSNSVYTIYF. CDR3 DNA sequence: TGTGCCAGTAGTAATTCAGTTTACACCATATATTTT.

This clone was detected only once. The J gene is TRBJ2-3, the V gene TRBV19; D gene unclear. Germline lookup yields CDR1 LNHDA and CDR2 SQIVND (reference sequence). V was cut by 8 bases and J by 1 base, with 16 bases left in between. This CDR3 is 15 amino acids long. In nucleotides, the CDR3 is TGTGCCAGTCGCCCCCCGGTTTGTGGCACAGATACGCAGTATTTT. Amino acid sequence: CASRPPVCGTDTQYF. Together with reference TRBV19 and TRBJ2-3, the CDR3 gives the full variable domain: DGGITQSPKYLFRKEGQNVTLSCEQNLNHDAMYWYRQDPGQGLRLIYYSQIVNDFQKGDIAEGYSVSREKKESFPLTVTSAQKNPTAFYLCASRPPVCGTDTQYFGPGTRLTVL.

CDR3 region: CASSPDGFYEQYF. CDR3 nucleotides: TGTGCCAGCAGCCCCGACGGGTTCTACGAGCAGTACTTC. The V and J genes are TRBV6-5 and TRBJ2-7, with D unclear. V lost 6 bases to trimming and J lost 3 bases, with 12 bases between them. CDR3 length equals 13 residues. Germline CDR1 and CDR2: MNHEY and SVGAGI.

The V gene is TRBV24-1, the J gene TRBJ2-1, with 14 bases identical to TRBD2. The germline V gene has CDR1 KGHDR and CDR2 SFDVKD. The CDR3 consists of 18 residues. The ends lost 6 bases at V and 3 bases at J; junction bases unmatched: 9. The CDR3 protein is CATSPGTSGGNNYNEQFF. The CDR3 DNA follows: TGTGCCACCAGTCCCGGGACTAGCGGGGGAAACAACTACAATGAGCAGTTCTTC.

The chain recombines TRBV28 with TRBJ1-1; 8 bases line up with TRBD1. CDR1 MDHEN and CDR2 SYDVKM come from the germline V gene. V was pared by 4 bases and J by 4 bases, with 5 bases of the junction left unmatched. This CDR3 comprises 14 residues. DNA of the CDR3: TGTGCCAGCAGTTCCATAACAGGGGGCACTGAAGCTTTCTTT. Its translation is CASSSITGGTEAFF.

The V and J genes are TRBV19 and TRBJ2-1; 8 nucleotides match TRBD2. The CDR3 has 16 amino acids. The germline CDR1 and CDR2 sequences are LNHDA and SQIVND (reference sequence). The ends lost 3 bases at V and 8 bases at J; junction bases unmatched: 12. CDR3 coding DNA: TGTGCCAGTAGTATCTGGGCGGGAGGTTTGGAGGATGAGCAGTTCTTC. It is translated as CASSIWAGGLEDEQFF.

The genes are TRBV5-1 and TRBJ2-3, with 8 bases matching TRBD2. Germline V CDR1 and CDR2: SGHRS, YFSETQ. Trimming at V came to 4 bases and at J to 6 bases, leaving 10 bases not matched to a gene. The CDR3 is made up of 15 amino acids. The CDR3 sequence is CASSPGLAGSDTQYF. The CDR3 DNA is TGCGCCAGCAGCCCTGGCTTAGCGGGGTCGGATACGCAGTATTTT.

The chain combines TRBV29-1 with TRBJ1-2; weak D call: TRBD1 (5 bases). The germline V gene has CDR1 SQVTM and CDR2 ANQGSEA. This CDR3 has 12 amino acids. V lost 4 bases to trimming and J lost 8 bases, with 14 bases between them. CDR3 DNA: TGCAGCGTTGCCGCGGGGGGAGGCGGCTACACCTTC. The encoded protein is CSVAAGGGGYTF.

This clone has more than one count but fewer than ten. The chain joins TRBV6-1 to TRBJ1-2; 7 bases agree with TRBD1. The CDR3 covers 16 residues. Losses at the gene ends were 4 bases for V and 4 bases for J; bases not matched to a gene: 12. Germline CDR1 and CDR2: MNHNS and SASEGT. DNA for the CDR3: TGTGCCAGCAGTGGGCCGCCTGGACAGGCACTCTATGGCTACACCTTC. Translation: CASSGPPGQALYGYTF.

V is TRBV5-6 and J is TRBJ2-1, with 11 bases identical to TRBD2. This CDR3 has 16 amino acids. The germline gives CDR1 SGHDT, CDR2 YYEEEE. Trimming removed 3 bases from V and 2 bases from J; junction bases left unmatched: 4. The CDR3: CASSSSTSGTYNEQFF. The CDR3 nucleotides are TGTGCCAGCAGCTCTTCGACTAGCGGGACCTACAATGAGCAGTTCTTC.

The V gene is TRBV5-4, the J gene TRBJ1-2; 7 bases are shared with TRBD1. Germline V gene data show CDR1 as SGHNT and CDR2 as YYREEE (reference sequence). CDR3 length: 15 residues. V lost 0 bases to trimming and J lost 0 bases; unmatched junction nucleotides: 2. CDR3 loop: CASSLGQGANYGYTF. CDR3 sequence (DNA): TGTGCCAGCAGCTTGGGCCAGGGGGCTAACTATGGCTACACCTTC.

The chain has TRBV5-4 and TRBJ2-1, with D perhaps matching TRBD1 (5 bases). This CDR3 is built from 15 residues. Trimming left V 4 bases short and J 8 bases short, with 19 bases between. Germline assignment: CDR1 SGHNT and CDR2 YYREEE (reference sequence). DNA for the CDR3: TGTGCCAGCAGCCCCAAGTTGGGGCTTATGGATGAGCAGTTCTTC. Translation: CASSPKLGLMDEQFF.

The chain is built from TRBV2 and TRBJ1-5; the match to TRBD1 covers 9 bases. In germline, CDR1 is SNHLY, CDR2 FYNNEI. CDR3 length: 16 amino acids. The ends lost 5 bases at V and 4 bases at J; junction bases unmatched: 9. CDR3 loop: CASSPPGGQGNQPQHF. The CDR3 region has the DNA TGTGCCAGCAGTCCACCTGGGGGACAGGGTAATCAGCCCCAGCATTTT.

For this clone: Distinct nucleotide sequences in the sample also encode this CDR3. In DNA, the CDR3 is TGTGCCAGCAGCCTAAGCACAGATACGCAGTATTTT. Translated, it gives CASSLSTDTQYF. V and J are TRBV5-4 and TRBJ2-3; no clear D gene. The V gene lost 4 bases and the J gene lost 0 bases, with 3 bases spanning the gap. The CDR3 loop spans 12 amino acids. Germline CDR1 SGHNT, CDR2 YYREEE (reference sequence).

The V and J genes are TRBV30 and TRBJ1-1, with D unresolved. The V gene's germline CDR1 is GTSNPN and CDR2 SVGIG (reference sequence). V was pared by 3 bases and J by 6 bases, with 11 bases between. The CDR3 is 12 residues long. This CDR3 is CAWRGGSSEAFF. The CDR3, as DNA: TGTGCCTGGAGGGGAGGCTCCTCTGAAGCTTTCTTT.

The chain is built from TRBV30 and TRBJ2-3; weak D call: TRBD2 (6 bases). V was cut by 4 bases and J by 8 bases, with 13 bases left in between. The germline CDR1 and CDR2 sequences are GTSNPN and SVGIG (reference sequence). The CDR3 length is 12 residues. CDR3 residues: CAWNQGTGTQYF. The CDR3 DNA is TGTGCCTGGAACCAAGGGACTGGTACGCAGTATTTT. Looking up the rest from reference TRBV30 and TRBJ2-3 gives the full variable domain: SQTIHQWPATLVQPVGSPLSLECTVEGTSNPNLYWYRQAAGRGLQLLFYSVGIGQISSEVPQNLSASRPQDRQFILSSKKLLLSDSGFYLCAWNQGTGTQYFGPGTRLTVL.

The genes are TRBV4-2 and TRBJ2-1; 7 nucleotides match TRBD2. The V segment lost 2 bases and the J segment 3 bases; nucleotides outside the gene matches: 16. The CDR3 sequence is 19 residues long. The germline V gene encodes CDR1 LGHNA and CDR2 YNFKEQ. CDR3 sequence (DNA): TGTGCCAGCAGCCAAAACCCCTTTAGCGGGCTGACTATCTACAATGAGCAGTTCTTC. Its translation is CASSQNPFSGLTIYNEQFF.